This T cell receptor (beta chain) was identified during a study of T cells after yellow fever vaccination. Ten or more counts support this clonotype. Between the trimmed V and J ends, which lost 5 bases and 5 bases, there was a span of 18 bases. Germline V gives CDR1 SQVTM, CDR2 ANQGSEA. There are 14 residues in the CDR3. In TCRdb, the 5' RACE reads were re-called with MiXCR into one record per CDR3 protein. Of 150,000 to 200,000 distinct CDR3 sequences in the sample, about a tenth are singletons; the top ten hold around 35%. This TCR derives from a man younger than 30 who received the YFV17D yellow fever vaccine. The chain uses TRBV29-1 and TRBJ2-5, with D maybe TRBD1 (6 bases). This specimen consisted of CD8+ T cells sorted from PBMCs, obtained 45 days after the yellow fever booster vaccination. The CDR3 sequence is CSVSWTVSLETQYF. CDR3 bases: TGCAGCGTTAGTTGGACAGTCTCATTGGAGACCCAGTACTTC.